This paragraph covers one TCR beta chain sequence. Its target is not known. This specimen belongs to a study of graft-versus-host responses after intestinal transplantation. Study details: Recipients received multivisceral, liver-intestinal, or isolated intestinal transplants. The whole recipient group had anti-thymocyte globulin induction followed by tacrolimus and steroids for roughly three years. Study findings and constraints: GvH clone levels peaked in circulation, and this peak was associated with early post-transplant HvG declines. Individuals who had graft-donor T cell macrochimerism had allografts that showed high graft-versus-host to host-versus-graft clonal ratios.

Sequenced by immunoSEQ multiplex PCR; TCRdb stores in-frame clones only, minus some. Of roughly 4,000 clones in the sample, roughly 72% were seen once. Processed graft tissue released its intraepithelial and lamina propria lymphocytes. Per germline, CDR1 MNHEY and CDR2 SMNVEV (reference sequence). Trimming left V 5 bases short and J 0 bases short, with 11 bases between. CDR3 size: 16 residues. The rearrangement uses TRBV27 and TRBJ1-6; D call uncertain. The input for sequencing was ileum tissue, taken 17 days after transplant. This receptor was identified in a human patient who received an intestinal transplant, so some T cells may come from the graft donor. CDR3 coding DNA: TGTGCCAGCAGTGGAAGCGAGAGCTCCTATAATTCACCCCTCCACTTT. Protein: CASSGSESSYNSPLHF.